This T cell receptor beta chain was recovered during a study of Graves' ophthalmopathy and Graves' hyperthyroidism. The overall study: Peripheral blood (taken before any treatment) was collected at initial diagnosis.

Using RNA transcripts, the TCR beta CDR3 regions were amplified. HTBI primers served in a first-round RT-PCR, which a second-round multiplex PCR followed. TCRdb re-analysed the multiplex PCR reads in MiXCR, keeping a single row per CDR3 protein. The repertoire includes around 400,000 distinct CDR3 sequences, 15% to 20% of them detected once, and around 1.4% sits in the top ten. If patients had other autoimmune diseases, uncontrolled infections, pregnancy or lactation, they were excluded. Diagnoses were established from clinical symptoms, serum thyroxine, TRAb, thyroid ultrasound and orbital computed tomography. Sequenced: peripheral blood. The origin of this receptor is a woman younger than 30 with Graves' ophthalmopathy.

The CDR3 DNA reads TGTGCCAGCAGGGGGACAGGGGGACCGAGTGGCTACACCTTC. Its protein is CASRGTGGPSGYTF. This chain joins TRBV27 and TRBJ1-2; 11 nucleotides align to TRBD1. V lost 6 bases to trimming and J lost 7 bases; unmatched junction nucleotides: 7. The CDR3 covers 14 residues. Germline loops: CDR1 MNHEY, CDR2 SMNVEV (reference sequence).